The 11 T cell receptor beta chains reported below all come from one sample, sequenced in a study of response to subunit inactivated influenza vaccine. TCRdb re-called the RT-PCR reads through MiXCR, storing one row per CDR3 protein. The sample holds roughly 500,000 distinct CDR3 sequences, approximately 15% seen once. The specimen was CD4+ T cells sorted from PBMCs, collected around 25 months after vaccination. The source is a man aged 50-75 years who received an inactivated influenza vaccine.

Ten or more counts support this clonotype. V gene TRBV7-8 combines with J gene TRBJ2-5; D is uncertain. Trimming stripped 2 bases from V and 4 bases from J, with 5 bases between. This CDR3 is 12 amino acids long. Germline values: CDR1 SGHVS, CDR2 FQNEAQ. The CDR3 sequence is CASSLLGETQYF. The CDR3 DNA sequence: TGTGCCAGCAGCTTATTAGGAGAGACCCAGTACTTC. Looking up the rest from reference TRBV7-8 and TRBJ2-5 gives the full variable domain: GAGVSQSPRYKVAKRGQDVALRCDPISGHVSLFWYQQALGQGPEFLTYFQNEAQLDKSGLPSDRFFAERPEGSVSTLKIQRTQQEDSAVYLCASSLLGETQYFGPGTRLLVL.

This clonotype was picked up many times. The genes are TRBV3-1 and TRBJ1-3, with TRBD1 as a possible D gene (6 bases). CDR3 length: 16 residues. V lost 5 bases, J lost 1 base, and 15 bases lay in between. The V gene's germline CDR1 is LGHDT and CDR2 YNNKEL (reference sequence). CDR3 sequence (DNA): TGTGCCAGCAGCTCTTCTCTGGGGGCTTCTGGAAACACCATATATTTT. Its translation is CASSSSLGASGNTIYF.

The rearrangement uses TRBV25-1 and TRBJ2-2; 12 bases align to TRBD1. This CDR3 spans 16 amino acids. Germline V lookup: CDR1 MGHDK, CDR2 SYGVNS. V shed 4 bases, J shed 7 bases, and the junction held 7 bases outside the gene matches. The chain's CDR3 is CASSVWGQGANGELFF. In DNA, the CDR3 is TGTGCCAGCAGTGTGTGGGGACAGGGGGCAAACGGGGAGCTGTTTTTT.

This rearrangement joins TRBV15 to TRBJ1-1; no clear D gene. V was pared by 3 bases and J by 1 base, with 9 bases between. This CDR3 comprises 14 residues. The germline CDR1 and CDR2 sequences are LNHNV and YYDKDF (reference sequence). The DNA for the CDR3 is TGTGCCACCAGCAGGTCATCGGCGAACACTGAAGCTTTCTTT. Its protein is CATSRSSANTEAFF.

This clonotype was seen a handful of times. The chain links TRBV20-1 to TRBJ2-5; 8 bases are shared with TRBD1. Germline values: CDR1 DFQATT, CDR2 SNEGSKA (reference sequence). V dropped 5 bases and J dropped 4; count of bases not matched to a gene: 6. This CDR3 contains 13 residues. The CDR3 DNA sequence: TGCAGTGCTGTACAGGGGGTCGGAGAGACCCAGTACTTC. Encoded protein: CSAVQGVGETQYF.

This clonotype was picked up a small number of times. This sequence joins TRBV29-1 and TRBJ2-3; no firm D call. CDR3 length: 11 amino acids. From germline, CDR1 is SQVTM and CDR2 ANQGSEA. Trimming took off 1 base at V and 6 bases at J, with 5 bases between the two ends. CDR3 region: CSVEVLDTQYF. The CDR3 DNA is TGCAGCGTTGAAGTCTTGGATACGCAGTATTTT.

The genes are TRBV10-3 and TRBJ2-7; 8 bases align to TRBD1. J gave up 2 bases and V 6 bases, and 0 bases lay outside the gene matches. This CDR3 is built from 12 residues. CDR1 and CDR2 (germline): ENHRY, SYGVKD. The CDR3 loop reads CAIRDRAYEQYF. As DNA, the CDR3 is TGTGCCATCAGGGACAGGGCCTACGAGCAGTACTTC.

The J gene is TRBJ2-5, the V gene TRBV2; D is possibly TRBD1 (6 bases). This CDR3 spans 15 amino acids. In germline, CDR1 is SNHLY, CDR2 FYNNEI. Deletions cut 5 bases from V and 4 bases from J, with 17 bases between. CDR3 nucleotide sequence: TGTGCCAGCAGTACCAGGGGTTTGGCGGTAGAGACCCAGTACTTC. Protein product: CASSTRGLAVETQYF.

This chain connects TRBV28 to TRBJ1-2; no reliable D call. Deletions cut 2 bases from V and 7 bases from J, with 8 bases between. This CDR3 is 12 amino acids long. Germline loops: CDR1 MDHEN, CDR2 SYDVKM. The CDR3 sequence: CASSLASSGYTF. In DNA form, the CDR3 reads TGTGCCAGCAGTTTAGCGTCCTCTGGCTACACCTTC.

CDR3 nucleotides: TGTGCCACCAGCAGAACCCTAGCGGGAGGGCCCCCCATTCAGTACTTC. The encoded protein is CATSRTLAGGPPIQYF. The gene calls are TRBV15 and TRBJ2-4, with 12 bases identical to TRBD2. The CDR3 is 16 residues long. V was clipped by 2 bases and J by 9 bases; unmatched bases: 8. Looked up from germline, CDR1 is LNHNV and CDR2 is YYDKDF (reference sequence).

The V call is TRBV6-2 or TRBV6-3, the J call TRBJ2-3, with D perhaps assigned TRBD1 or TRBD2 (5 bases each). Germline CDR1 is MNHEY and CDR2 is SVGEGT. The CDR3 extends over 13 amino acids. The V end lost 3 bases, the J end lost 6 bases, and 10 bases lay between the germline ends. The CDR3 protein is CASSYPGTDTQYF. The DNA for the CDR3 is TGTGCCAGCAGTTATCCAGGGACCGATACGCAGTATTTT.